Shown below are 11 T cell receptor beta chains from a single sample sequenced in a study of brain metastases from non-small cell lung cancer. The repertoire was sequenced with immunoSEQ multiplex PCR; TCRdb's copy has only in-frame clones and lacks some. The table shows around 8,000 clones, with just under 85% occurring only once. The sample taken for sequencing was primary lung tumor tissue. These receptors were obtained from a donor at least 40 years old with non-small cell lung cancer.

The chain employs TRBV5-1 and TRBJ2-2, with D perhaps TRBD1 or TRBD2 (5 bases each). Germline CDR1 reads SGHRS; CDR2 reads YFSETQ. CDR3 size: 16 residues. V gave up 0 bases and J gave up 2 bases, with 11 bases separating them. The CDR3 coding sequence is TGCGCCAGCAGCTTGGCGGGGACGGGAAACACCGGGGAGCTGTTTTTT. Translation gives CASSLAGTGNTGELFF.

The V and J genes are TRBV5-1 and TRBJ1-1; D ambiguous. CDR1 is SGHRS and CDR2 is YFSETQ in the germline V gene. The CDR3 is 14 residues long. Trimming cost V 1 base and J 1 base, with 8 bases left between them. CDR3 amino acids: CASSLMAPNTEAFF. The CDR3 DNA sequence: TGCGCCAGCAGCTTGATGGCACCGAACACTGAAGCTTTCTTT.

This clone was recorded only once. The genes are TRBV6-5 and TRBJ2-2; 10 bases are shared with TRBD1. The junction had 3 bases not matched to a gene; V was cut back by 8 bases and J by 6 bases. This CDR3 spans 13 amino acids. Germline assignment: CDR1 MNHEY and CDR2 SVGAGI. This CDR3 is CASLDRGAGELFF. In nucleotides, the CDR3 is TGTGCCAGCCTGGACAGGGGGGCCGGGGAGCTGTTTTTT.

This clone was detected once. The chain recombines TRBV28 with TRBJ2-3, with TRBD2 matching over 11 bases. The germline V gene encodes CDR1 MDHEN and CDR2 SYDVKM. V was pared by 6 bases and J by 3 bases, with 5 bases of the junction left unmatched. The CDR3 contains 15 residues. The CDR3 region is CASRDSGGGTDTQYF. The CDR3 region has the DNA TGTGCCAGCAGGGATAGCGGGGGGGGGACAGATACGCAGTATTTT.

This chain joins TRBV10-3 and TRBJ1-1; D not certain. The length of the CDR3 is 12 residues. Germline V gene lookup returns CDR1 ENHRY and CDR2 SYGVKD. V dropped 11 bases and J dropped 1 base, with 11 bases sitting between them. CDR3 DNA sequence: TGTGCCGTGGGATCTCCGAACACTGAAGCTTTCTTT. This codes for CAVGSPNTEAFF.

A note on this clone: This specimen includes other DNA sequences encoding the same CDR3. CDR3 DNA: TGTGCCAGCAGCCAAGATCTTGAGACAGGAGGCAGTGGCTACACCTTC. It translates to CASSQDLETGGSGYTF. V is TRBV3-1 (or the pseudogene TRBV3-2) and J is TRBJ1-2; D is possibly TRBD1 (6 bases). The length of the CDR3 is 16 residues. Germline V CDR1 and CDR2: LGHDT, YNNKEL (reference sequence). Trimming cost V 0 bases and J 7 bases, with 18 bases left between them.

This clone was recorded only once. This rearrangement joins TRBV19 to TRBJ1-5; D call uncertain. From germline, CDR1 is LNHDA and CDR2 SQIVND (reference sequence). Between the trimmed V and J ends, which lost 9 bases and 0 bases, there was a span of 12 bases. This CDR3 is 14 amino acids long. Written as DNA, the CDR3 is TGTGCCAGCCGGTGGAGATATAGCAATCAGCCCCAGCATTTT. Its translation: CASRWRYSNQPQHF.

The chain couples TRBV5-4 to TRBJ2-1; D is perhaps TRBD1 or TRBD2 (5 bases each). The V gene's germline CDR1 is SGHNT and CDR2 YYREEE (reference sequence). The CDR3 sequence is 14 residues long. Trimming left V 4 bases short and J 4 bases short, with 12 bases between. The CDR3 DNA sequence: TGTGCCAGCAGCCCTGGGACCAGATACAATGAGCAGTTCTTC. Protein sequence: CASSPGTRYNEQFF.

This clone was recorded only once. This chain's CDR3 is CASSPLGASYEQYF. CDR3 in DNA: TGTGCCAGCTCACCACTCGGGGCGTCCTACGAGCAGTACTTC. The chain uses TRBV18 and TRBJ2-7, with D perhaps assigned TRBD1 or TRBD2 (5 bases each). Germline lookup yields CDR1 KGHSH and CDR2 LQKENI. Trimming took 1 base from V and 1 from J, leaving 8 bases between them. The CDR3 consists of 14 residues.

The CDR3 protein is CASRPFRGNTEAFF. Here the CDR3 DNA reads TGTGCCAGCAGACCCTTCAGGGGGAACACTGAAGCTTTCTTT. The chain recombines TRBV28 with TRBJ1-1; tentatively, D is TRBD1 (6 bases). Germline V gene sequence: CDR1 MDHEN, CDR2 SYDVKM. This CDR3 contains 14 residues. Trimming removed 6 bases from V and 1 base from J, with 12 bases in between.

About this clone itself: Other nucleotide sequences in the sample specify the same CDR3. The chain couples TRBV7-2 to TRBJ1-1; D unresolved. V lost 2 bases and J lost 4, with 11 bases in between. This CDR3 has 14 amino acids. CDR1 and CDR2 from the germline V gene are SGHTA and FQGNSA. Here the CDR3 reads CASSLFVGRTEAFF. The CDR3 region has the DNA TGTGCCAGCAGCTTATTCGTGGGTCGCACTGAAGCTTTCTTT. The full variable domain, rest sourced from reference TRBV7-2 and TRBJ1-1, is GAGVSQSPSNKVTEKGKDVELRCDPISGHTALYWYRQSLGQGLEFLIYFQGNSAPDKSGLPSDRFSAERTGGSVSTLTIQRTQQEDSAVYLCASSLFVGRTEAFFGQGTRLTVV.